The 22 T cell receptor beta chains below all came from one sample that was sequenced in a study of blood T cell repertoires in COVID-19. Assay used: immunoSEQ multiplex PCR; TCRdb lists only in-frame clones, some missing. The sample shows fewer than 300,000 clones, 85% to 90% of them seen only once. Sequenced material: PBMCs or T cells enriched from blood (not recorded which). Source of these receptors: a man between 18 and 29 years old who had recovered from COVID-19.

The rearrangement joins TRBV10-3 to TRBJ2-7, with TRBD1 as a possible D gene (6 bases). The CDR3 spans 14 residues. Germline V CDR1 and CDR2: ENHRY, SYGVKD. V gave up 6 bases and J gave up 0 bases, with 12 bases separating them. This CDR3 reads CAISQGLSSYEQYF. CDR3 nucleotide sequence: TGTGCCATCAGCCAGGGGTTGAGCTCCTACGAGCAGTACTTC.

This clone has just a few counts. The V gene is TRBV4-1, the J gene TRBJ1-5; possibly TRBD1 for D (5 bases). Germline assignment: CDR1 MGHRA and CDR2 YSYEKL. Trimming pared 3 bases from V and 4 bases from J, leaving 10 bases between. The CDR3 has 14 residues. This chain's CDR3 is CASSQQGTNQPQHF. DNA of the CDR3: TGCGCCAGCAGCCAGCAGGGCACGAATCAGCCCCAGCATTTT.

The V call is TRBV11-3, the J call TRBJ2-1; 9 bases line up with TRBD2. The germline V gene encodes CDR1 SGHNT and CDR2 YENEEA. The CDR3 totals 16 residues. V lost 3 bases, J lost 1 base, and 4 bases stayed unmatched. CDR3 sequence (DNA): TGTGCCAGCAGCTTGGCGAGCGGGGGGTCCTACAATGAGCAGTTCTTC. Its translation is CASSLASGGSYNEQFF.

The chain employs TRBV27 and TRBJ1-2, with TRBD1 identical over 11 bases. The ends lost 6 bases at V and 8 bases at J; junction bases unmatched: 11. This CDR3 has 15 amino acids. CDR1 and CDR2 (germline): MNHEY, SMNVEV (reference sequence). The CDR3 is CASRPTGTGGGGYTF. The CDR3 DNA is TGTGCCAGCAGACCTACCGGGACAGGGGGAGGAGGCTACACCTTC.

With regard to this clone: The same CDR3 arises from other DNA sequences in this sample as well. The rearrangement links TRBV6-5 to TRBJ2-6; D possibly corresponds to TRBD1 (5 bases). Trimming pared 6 bases from V and 4 bases from J, leaving 13 bases between. CDR1 and CDR2 from the germline V gene are MNHEY and SVGAGI. This CDR3 is 15 amino acids long. This CDR3 is CASSSTGSGANVLTF. CDR3 DNA: TGTGCCAGCAGCTCTACAGGTTCGGGGGCCAACGTCCTGACTTTC.

A few counts support this clone. The chain uses TRBV7-9 and TRBJ1-6; 7 nucleotides align to TRBD1. CDR3 length: 15 residues. In germline, CDR1 is SEHNR, CDR2 FQNEAQ (reference sequence). The V gene end was trimmed by 5 bases and the J gene end by 7 bases; junction bases not matched to a gene: 8. The chain's CDR3 is CASSLHGTDNSPLHF. In nucleotides, the CDR3 is TGTGCCAGCAGCCTACACGGGACAGACAATTCACCCCTCCACTTT.

The gene calls are TRBV28 and TRBJ1-1, with TRBD1 as a possible D gene (5 bases). This CDR3 has 11 amino acids. V was shortened by 6 bases and J by 10 bases, with 12 bases between the two germline ends. Germline CDR1 and CDR2: MDHEN and SYDVKM. The DNA for the CDR3 is TGTGCCAGCAGCCCAGGGTGGCGAGCTTTCTTT. Amino acid sequence: CASSPGWRAFF.

The chain uses TRBV5-4 and TRBJ1-4, with D perhaps matching TRBD1 (5 bases). CDR1 and CDR2 (germline): SGHNT, YYREEE (reference sequence). V shed 5 bases and J shed 8 bases, with 13 bases lying between them. The CDR3 is made up of 13 amino acids. The CDR3 sequence is CASSSAGREKLFF. In DNA, the CDR3 is TGTGCCAGCAGTTCGGCAGGGCGGGAAAAACTGTTTTTT.

The chain couples TRBV11-3 to TRBJ1-6; D is uncertain. This CDR3 is 13 amino acids long. Per germline, CDR1 SGHNT and CDR2 YENEEA. Trimming removed 0 bases at V and 10 bases at J, with 7 bases between. CDR3 sequence (DNA): TGTGCCAGCAGCTTAGATTCGGTCTCACCCCTCCACTTT. Encoded protein: CASSLDSVSPLHF.

The chain couples TRBV7-9 to TRBJ2-6, with D perhaps matching TRBD2 (6 bases). This CDR3 spans 15 amino acids. Trimming removed 2 bases from V and 4 bases from J, with 9 bases in between. Germline V CDR1 and CDR2: SEHNR, FQNEAQ (reference sequence). CDR3 in DNA: TGTGCCAGCAGCTTATCGGGAGCCGGGGCCAACGTCCTGACTTTC. Protein: CASSLSGAGANVLTF.

The chain uses TRBV9 and TRBJ1-3; D not certain. This CDR3 has 16 amino acids. Germline values: CDR1 SGDLS, CDR2 YYNGEE. V was pared by 3 bases and J by 1 base, with 14 bases between. The DNA for the CDR3 is TGTGCCAGCAGCGCCCTCGTGACTGAATCTGGAAACACCATATATTTT. It translates to CASSALVTESGNTIYF.

CDR3 sequence reads: CSVGTGGFF. CDR3 nucleotides: TGCAGCGTCGGGACTGGCGGTTTCTTT. The V and J genes are TRBV29-1 and TRBJ1-1, with a weak D call TRBD1 (5 bases). Germline CDR1 and CDR2: SQVTM and ANQGSEA. Trimming left V 6 bases short and J 13 bases short, with 12 bases between. The length of the CDR3 is 9 residues.

This clone was detected many times. The junction shows a germline mismatch at one end, possibly a read error. In DNA, the CDR3 is TGTGCCAGCAGCCTAGTCGTGTGGGCTAGCGGGAGGGGCCGAGCGATTGATTTT. Protein sequence: CASSLVVWASGRGRAIDF. V gene TRBV7-3 combines with J gene TRBJ2-3, with 12 bases that match TRBD2. This CDR3 has 18 amino acids. The germline gives CDR1 SGHTA, CDR2 FQGTGA.

The CDR3 coding sequence is TGTGCCAGCAGCTTGACAGGTCCCACCCAAGAGACCCAGTACTTC. Encoded protein: CASSLTGPTQETQYF. The V call is TRBV7-6, the J call TRBJ2-5, with D perhaps matching TRBD1 (6 bases). Germline V CDR1 and CDR2: SGHVS, FNYEAQ. There are 15 residues in the CDR3. Trimming removed 3 bases at V and 1 base at J, with 12 bases between.

The gene calls are TRBV30 and TRBJ1-3; D is perhaps TRBD1 (6 bases). The V gene's germline CDR1 is GTSNPN and CDR2 SVGIG (reference sequence). The CDR3 is 14 residues long. V was cut by 3 bases and J by 0 bases, with 9 bases left in between. Here the CDR3 DNA reads TGTGCCTGGAGGATACAGGGCTCTGGAAACACCATATATTTT. Protein sequence: CAWRIQGSGNTIYF.

The sample holds one count of this clone. J is TRBJ1-1 and V is TRBV2; 9 bases fit TRBD1. The V gene's germline CDR1 is SNHLY and CDR2 FYNNEI. Trimming took 10 bases from V and 6 from J; bases not matched to a gene: 6. CDR3 length: 12 amino acids. The CDR3 spells CAIGDRDAEAFF. CDR3 coding DNA: TGTGCCATCGGGGACAGGGACGCTGAAGCTTTCTTT.

V usage is TRBV7-3 and J usage is TRBJ2-2; D may be TRBD2 (5 bases). The CDR3 loop spans 16 amino acids. Germline V lookup: CDR1 SGHTA, CDR2 FQGTGA. V was trimmed by 5 bases and J by 4 bases, leaving 17 bases between them. The CDR3 spells CASSPGFLNPTGELFF. As DNA, the CDR3 is TGTGCCAGCAGCCCGGGGTTTCTGAACCCCACCGGGGAGCTGTTTTTT. The variable domain in full, completed from reference TRBV7-3 and TRBJ2-2, reads GAGVSQTPSNKVTEKGKYVELRCDPISGHTALYWYRQSLGQGPEFLIYFQGTGAADDSGLPNDRFFAVRPEGSVSTLKIQRTERGDSAVYLCASSPGFLNPTGELFFGEGSRLTVL.

The chain combines TRBV11-3 with TRBJ1-2, with 9 positions matching TRBD1. The CDR3 contains 13 residues. J was trimmed by 12 bases and V by 5 bases; bases with no gene match: 10. The V gene's germline CDR1 is SGHNT and CDR2 YENEEA. CDR3 in amino acids: CASSLGTGNADTF. In DNA, the CDR3 is TGTGCCAGCAGCCTCGGGACAGGGAATGCGGACACCTTC.

This rearrangement joins TRBV10-2 to TRBJ2-7, with 8 bases identical to TRBD1. From germline, CDR1 is WSHSY and CDR2 SAAADI. Germline trimming cut 2 bases from V and 4 bases from J; bases unmatched to any gene: 10. This CDR3 is built from 16 residues. CDR3 loop: CASSEGPGQASYEQYF. For the CDR3, the DNA is TGCGCCAGCAGTGAGGGACCGGGACAGGCCAGTTACGAGCAGTACTTC.

V gene TRBV11-3 combines with J gene TRBJ1-4; tentative D call: TRBD1 (5 bases). This CDR3 comprises 14 residues. The germline gives CDR1 SGHNT, CDR2 YENEEA. V was shortened by 3 bases and J by 3 bases, with 8 bases between the two germline ends. CDR3 in amino acids: CASSFGGANEKLFF. CDR3 coding DNA: TGTGCCAGCAGCTTCGGGGGGGCTAATGAAAAACTGTTTTTT.

The CDR3 is CASSSSVNQPQHF. The CDR3 DNA follows: TGTGCCAGCAGCTCCAGTGTCAATCAGCCCCAGCATTTT. The V and J genes are TRBV6-5 and TRBJ1-5, with D uncertain. CDR3 length: 13 residues. CDR1 is MNHEY, CDR2 SVGAGI, per germline. Trimming removed 6 bases at V and 3 bases at J, with 9 bases between.

This chain links TRBV5-1 with TRBJ2-7, with D tentatively TRBD1 (6 bases). The CDR3 extends over 16 amino acids. Trimming took 3 bases from V and 1 from J, leaving 17 bases between them. CDR1 is SGHRS, CDR2 YFSETQ, per germline. The CDR3 coding sequence is TGCGCCAGCAGCTGGGGCGAGACAGGCCTTTCCTACGAGCAGTACTTC. Encoded protein: CASSWGETGLSYEQYF.